The source of this T cell receptor (beta chain) is a study of blood T cell repertoires in COVID-19 (dated by TCRdb to 2018 to 2021). Study-wide context: Samples covering the acute and convalescent phases of COVID-19 were provided by collaborators in the United States, Italy and Spain. Where HLA class I and class II types were available, the types were taken from metadata supplied by the sample provider, not from assay-based typing. Samples came from the ongoing ImmuneRACE study (first 160 participants) plus 1,254 subjects from 6 global collaborators. The sample metadata nearly always contained a de-identified subject ID, COVID-19 status, age in years and sex. A freely available public database, intended as a resource for researchers studying the immune response to SARS-CoV-2, is where the repertoires were released. The prospective study material was composed of cDNA or gDNA derived from T cells, B-cell-depleted T cells, or PBMCs. Subjects who had been exposed to COVID-19, were actively infected with it, or had recovered from it provided the deeply sampled blood TCRbeta repertoires that made up the dataset. Broad study findings and their caveats: The quantity of clinical and demographic metadata differed by source and by participant and was supplied without curation.

TCRbeta CDR3 regions were amplified from genomic DNA by means of the immunoSEQ Assay, a bias-controlled multiplex PCR. The published analysis was carried out like this. The number of nucleated cells in each sample was estimated from the amplification of reference gene primers within the assay. Sequence reads were collapsed and filtered to measure the absolute abundance of every unique TCRbeta CDR3 rearrangement. Productive Simpson clonality was computed per sample as the square root of Simpson's diversity index over productive rearrangements. Not all clones reach the TCRdb copy of this immuneACCESS table, which keeps in-frame sequences only. Checked studies attribute under half of the gap to unresolved V genes and leave the rest unexplained. D and trimming were read from the DNA, whereas the V and J calls and clone size are those reported in that table. The sample table records more than 300,000 clones; 92% of these occur just once. The ten largest clones represent about 18% of the sample.

Concerning this clone itself: Which antigen it targets is not known. Base qualities are not provided; no much larger clone lies one nucleotide away.

Participants in the prospective study were enrolled through a virtual design, were aged about 18 to 100 years, and lived in about 25 United States geographic areas. To assign participants to cohorts, the prospective study relied on clinical history that participants themselves reported in a screening survey and a study questionnaire. Recovered participants in ImmuneRACE Cohort 3 were defined as having two consecutive negative NP/OP PCR tests, clearance from a healthcare professional, or resolution of symptoms. In the prospective study, whole blood, serum and a nasopharyngeal or oropharyngeal swab were collected from each participant by mobile phlebotomists. Prospective study participants could optionally give additional blood draws and questionnaires over an approximately two-month period. Blood samples from the prospective study were shipped frozen or at room temperature prior to DNA extraction.

This receptor was obtained from a woman in her 30s who had recovered from COVID-19. Sequenced sample: PBMCs or T cells enriched from blood (not recorded which).

Here is the DNA: TGTGCCAGCAGTTCACTAGCGGGAGCCTACAATGAGCAGTTCTTC. Its translation is CASSSLAGAYNEQFF. The V and J genes are TRBV6-2 or TRBV6-3 and TRBJ2-1, with 11 bases aligning to TRBD2. Trimmed from V: 4 bases; trimmed from J: 2 bases; junction bases lacking a gene match: 1. Via the germline V gene, CDR1 is MNHEY and CDR2 SVGEGT. From the cysteine up to the phenylalanine, the CDR3 has a length of 15 residues. The sequence is cut down to CDR3 DNA, 45 bases in frame from base 1.